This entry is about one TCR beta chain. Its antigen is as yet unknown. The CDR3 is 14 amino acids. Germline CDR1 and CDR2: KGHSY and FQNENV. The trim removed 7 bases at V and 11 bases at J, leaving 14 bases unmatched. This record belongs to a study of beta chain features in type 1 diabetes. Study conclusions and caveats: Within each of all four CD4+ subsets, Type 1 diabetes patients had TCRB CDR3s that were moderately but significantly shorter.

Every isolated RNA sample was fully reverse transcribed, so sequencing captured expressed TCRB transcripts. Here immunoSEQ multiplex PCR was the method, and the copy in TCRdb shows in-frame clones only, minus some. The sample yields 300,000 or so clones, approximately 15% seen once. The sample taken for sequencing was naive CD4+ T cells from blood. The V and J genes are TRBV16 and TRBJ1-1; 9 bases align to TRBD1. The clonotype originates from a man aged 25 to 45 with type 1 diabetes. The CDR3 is CASTPDRGGMQAFF. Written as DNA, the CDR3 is TGTGCCAGCACCCCGGACAGGGGAGGAATGCAGGCTTTCTTT. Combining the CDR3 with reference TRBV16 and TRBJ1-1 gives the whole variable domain GEEVAQTPKHLVRGEGQKAKLYCAPIKGHSYVFWYQQVLKNEFKFLISFQNENVFDETGMPKERFSAKCLPNSPCSLEIQATKLEDSAVYFCASTPDRGGMQAFFGQGTRLTVV.